These 31 T cell receptor beta chains were sequenced from one sample in a study of cytomegalovirus exposure and HLA in healthy donors. The PCR contained 60 Vbeta and 13 Jbeta primers. TCRdb keeps only in-frame clones here, not all; method: immunoSEQ multiplex PCR. The sample has some 44,000 clones; roughly 87% are singletons. Sequenced sample: PBMCs. The receptors derive from a middle-aged woman in good health and CMV-seropositive.

This clone was counted between two and nine times. This chain uses TRBV28 with TRBJ2-3, with TRBD2 matching 16 bases. CDR1 and CDR2 from the germline V gene are MDHEN and SYDVKM. The CDR3 is made up of 14 amino acids. V lost 9 bases and J lost 6; bases outside the gene matches: 3. CDR3 sequence: CASSGLAGGDTQYF. The CDR3, as DNA: TGTGCCAGTTCGGGACTAGCGGGAGGGGATACGCAGTATTTT.

The rearrangement joins TRBV5-4 to TRBJ2-5; TRBD2 might be the D (5 bases). Near its end, the DNA agrees better with TRBJ2-7, so the J call may be wrong. The CDR3 contains 14 residues. Per the germline V gene, CDR1 is SGHNT and CDR2 is YYREEE (reference sequence). CDR3 sequence reads: CASSRSGPPYEQYF. The CDR3 DNA sequence: TGTGCCAGCAGCCGAAGCGGCCCCCCCTACGAGCAGTACTTC.

Comments on this clone: It differs at one base from a far larger clone, so likely a read error. V usage is TRBV5-1 and J usage is TRBJ2-1; D possibly corresponds to TRBD1 (6 bases). The length of the CDR3 is 18 residues. Germline CDR1 reads SGHRS; CDR2 reads YFSETQ. The CDR3: CAGSLGQKNPISYNEQFF. Here the CDR3 DNA reads TGCGCCGGCAGCCTCGGACAGAAGAACCCCATCTCCTACAATGAGCAGTTCTTC.

The chain uses TRBV5-1 and TRBJ2-5; tentative D call: TRBD2 (6 bases). The CDR3 covers 14 residues. Germline loops: CDR1 SGHRS, CDR2 YFSETQ. The ends were cut back, 7 bases at V and 1 base at J, with 14 bases in the middle. The CDR3 here is CASSQGTAQETQYF. CDR3 DNA: TGCGCCAGCTCGCAAGGGACTGCCCAAGAGACCCAGTACTTC.

The sample holds a few counts of this clone. The chain couples TRBV5-8 to TRBJ2-1; 7 bases are shared with TRBD2. With 7 bases clipped from V and 10 bases from J, the junction kept 11 bases outside the gene matches. The CDR3 runs 13 residues. The germline CDR1 and CDR2 sequences are SGHTS and YDEGEE. CDR3 DNA: TGTGCCAGCTGCCGCGGGAGAGGCGGCGAGCAGTTCTTC. Protein: CASCRGRGGEQFF. The variable domain in full, completed from reference TRBV5-8 and TRBJ2-1, reads EAGVTQSPTHLIKTRGQQATLRCSPISGHTSVYWYQQALGLGLQFLLWYDEGEERNRGNFPPRFSGRQFPNYSSELNVNALELEDSALYLCASCRGRGGEQFFGPGTRLTVL.

V usage is TRBV7-3 and J usage is TRBJ1-2, with 7 nucleotides matching TRBD1. The trim removed 5 bases at V and 8 bases at J, leaving 11 bases unmatched. CDR3 length: 14 residues. The germline CDR1 and CDR2 sequences are SGHTA and FQGTGA. CDR3 residues: CASSTGQVSRGYTF. As DNA, the CDR3 is TGTGCCAGCAGCACAGGACAGGTCTCTCGAGGCTACACCTTC.

This clone was seen a handful of times. The chain combines TRBV29-1 with TRBJ1-2; TRBD1 agrees at 11 bases. Losses at the gene ends were 3 bases for V and 8 bases for J; bases not matched to a gene: 5. CDR3 length: 13 amino acids. Germline values: CDR1 SQVTM, CDR2 ANQGSEA. Here the CDR3 DNA reads TGCAGCGTTGACGGGACAGGGGGATGGGGCTACACCTTC. It encodes CSVDGTGGWGYTF.

The gene calls are TRBV5-4 and TRBJ2-1; 12 bases fit TRBD2. From germline, CDR1 is SGHNT and CDR2 YYREEE (reference sequence). This CDR3 contains 15 residues. The V segment lost 5 bases and the J segment 7 bases; nucleotides outside the gene matches: 7. The CDR3, as DNA: TGTGCCAGCAGTTCTCTAGCGGGGGGGCGAAATGAGCAGTTCTTC. Its protein is CASSSLAGGRNEQFF.

In this sample, this clone turned up a few times. The chain's CDR3 is CASSPRSGEGEQFF. CDR3 bases: TGTGCCAGCTCACCACGGTCAGGGGAAGGTGAGCAGTTCTTC. The chain combines TRBV18 with TRBJ2-1, with D maybe TRBD1 (6 bases). The CDR3 has 14 residues. Germline V gene data show CDR1 as KGHSH and CDR2 as LQKENI. Trimming left V 1 base short and J 9 bases short, with 13 bases between.

V and J are TRBV10-3 and TRBJ2-5, with 9 bases that match TRBD2. This CDR3 spans 17 amino acids. Germline lookup yields CDR1 ENHRY and CDR2 SYGVKD. V shed 0 bases, J shed 5 bases, and the junction held 10 bases outside the gene matches. The CDR3 DNA is TGTGCCATCAGTGAGTCGATTGGCGGGGGGGCCTTTGAGACCCAGTACTTC. Translation: CAISESIGGGAFETQYF.

The DNA for the CDR3 is TGTGCCAGCAGTGAAACCCCCGGGACTAGCGGATCCTACGAGCAGTACTTC. Translating it yields CASSETPGTSGSYEQYF. V and J are TRBV6-1 and TRBJ2-7; TRBD2 aligns across 11 bases. Germline CDR1 MNHNS, CDR2 SASEGT. With 2 bases clipped from V and 1 base from J, the junction kept 7 bases outside the gene matches. This CDR3 contains 17 residues.

J is TRBJ2-7 and V is TRBV5-1; TRBD1 agrees at 9 bases. V trimming: 0 bases; J trimming: 3 bases; junction bases outside the gene matches: 7. In germline, CDR1 is SGHRS, CDR2 YFSETQ. There are 16 residues in the CDR3. For the CDR3, the DNA is TGCGCCAGCAGCTTGGCGACCCTGGACAGGGGCTACGAGCAGTACTTC. Protein: CASSLATLDRGYEQYF. The entire variable domain, with the rest obtained from reference TRBV5-1 and TRBJ2-7, is as follows: KAGVTQTPRYLIKTRGQQVTLSCSPISGHRSVSWYQQTPGQGLQFLFEYFSETQRNKGNFPGRFSGRQFSNSRSEMNVSTLELGDSALYLCASSLATLDRGYEQYFGPGTRLTVT.

The rearrangement uses TRBV19 and TRBJ1-2, with TRBD1 as a possible D gene (5 bases). The germline CDR1 and CDR2 sequences are LNHDA and SQIVND (reference sequence). There are 12 residues in the CDR3. V lost 6 bases and J 7 bases, leaving 12 bases between the germline ends. Here the CDR3 DNA reads TGTGCCAGTAGCCGGGGACTTAGTGGCTACACCTTC. Translation gives CASSRGLSGYTF. The full variable domain, with the rest looked up from reference TRBV19 and TRBJ1-2, is DGGITQSPKYLFRKEGQNVTLSCEQNLNHDAMYWYRQDPGQGLRLIYYSQIVNDFQKGDIAEGYSVSREKKESFPLTVTSAQKNPTAFYLCASSRGLSGYTFGSGTRLTVV.

The rearrangement joins TRBV6-5 to TRBJ2-7; D might be TRBD1 (5 bases). This CDR3 spans 14 amino acids. Germline-derived CDR1 and CDR2 are MNHEY and SVGAGI. With 2 bases removed from V and 1 base from J, the gap between germline ends came to 9 bases. CDR3 amino acids: CASSYDSWSYEQYF. CDR3 coding DNA: TGTGCCAGCAGTTACGACAGCTGGTCCTACGAGCAGTACTTC.

The rearrangement links TRBV6-5 to TRBJ1-2, with 8 bases matching TRBD1. This CDR3 comprises 14 residues. With 7 bases clipped from V and 2 bases from J, the junction kept 6 bases outside the gene matches. Per germline, CDR1 MNHEY and CDR2 SVGAGI. The CDR3 loop reads CASTGQGSNYGYTF. For the CDR3, the DNA is TGTGCCAGCACCGGACAGGGATCCAACTATGGCTACACCTTC.

By its share, this clone is medium-sized. The chain is built from TRBV5-4 and TRBJ1-3; no clear D gene. Germline CDR1 is SGHNT and CDR2 is YYREEE (reference sequence). The CDR3 is made up of 15 amino acids. V was shortened by 4 bases and J by 0 bases, with 11 bases between the two germline ends. This CDR3 reads CASSQNLDSGNTIYF. The DNA of the CDR3 is TGTGCCAGCAGCCAAAACTTAGACTCTGGAAACACCATATATTTT.

This clone was counted a few times. V is TRBV2 and J is TRBJ1-1, with 7 bases that match TRBD1. Per the germline V gene, CDR1 is SNHLY and CDR2 is FYNNEI. V shed 6 bases, J shed 1 base, and the junction held 2 bases outside the gene matches. The CDR3 loop spans 13 amino acids. The chain's CDR3 is CASRRQGNTEAFF. CDR3 in DNA: TGTGCCAGCAGAAGACAGGGGAACACTGAAGCTTTCTTT.

The chain couples TRBV28 to TRBJ2-1, with 9 bases aligning to TRBD2. There are 14 residues in the CDR3. The germline V gene has CDR1 MDHEN and CDR2 SYDVKM. V lost 5 bases, J lost 6 bases, and 5 bases stayed unmatched. CDR3 DNA sequence: TGTGCCAGCAGTACCGGGACTAGCCCCAATGAGCAGTTCTTC. It yields the protein CASSTGTSPNEQFF. The full variable domain, completed using reference TRBV28 and TRBJ2-1, is DVKVTQSSRYLVKRTGEKVFLECVQDMDHENMFWYRQDPGLGLRLIYFSYDVKMKEKGDIPEGYSVSREKKERFSLILESASTNQTSMYLCASSTGTSPNEQFFGPGTRLTVL.

V usage is TRBV27 and J usage is TRBJ2-1; 9 positions agree with TRBD2. In germline, CDR1 is MNHEY, CDR2 SMNVEV (reference sequence). Trimming cost V 7 bases and J 6 bases; bases outside gene matches: 13. The CDR3 sequence is 16 residues long. The CDR3 protein is CASTPVWREGLNEQFF. In nucleotides, the CDR3 is TGTGCCAGCACCCCAGTATGGCGGGAGGGCCTCAATGAGCAGTTCTTC.

This chain uses TRBV5-6 with TRBJ2-1, with 11 bases that match TRBD2. Germline lookup yields CDR1 SGHDT and CDR2 YYEEEE. CDR3 size: 14 residues. V shed 0 bases, J shed 15 bases, and the junction held 8 bases outside the gene matches. The CDR3 DNA is TGTGCCAGCAGCTTGGGACTAGCGGGATCTGAGGTGTTCTTC. Protein sequence: CASSLGLAGSEVFF.

Notes on this clone: The junction and the germline gene differ at one end; a read error may be behind it. V gene TRBV7-2 combines with J gene TRBJ1-1; the match to TRBD1 covers 8 bases. Germline V CDR1 and CDR2: SGHTA, FQGNSA. The length of the CDR3 is 15 residues. CDR3 sequence reads: CASSSQGALNTEAFF. The CDR3 DNA reads TGTGCCAGCAGCTCTCAGGGGGCCCTGAATACTGAAGCTTTCTTT.

The chain uses TRBV15 and TRBJ2-3, with 7 positions matching TRBD1. J was trimmed by 6 bases and V by 7 bases; bases with no gene match: 10. Germline V gene lookup returns CDR1 LNHNV and CDR2 YYDKDF (reference sequence). The CDR3 runs 14 residues. This CDR3 reads CATMDGQDKDTQYF. The CDR3 DNA follows: TGTGCCACCATGGATGGACAGGATAAGGATACGCAGTATTTT.

The CDR3 loop is CASSIGAVTGELFF. Written as DNA, the CDR3 is TGTGCCAGTAGTATAGGGGCCGTTACCGGGGAGCTGTTTTTT. This rearrangement joins TRBV19 to TRBJ2-2, with D unclear. V was pared by 1 base and J by 5 bases, with 8 bases between. Germline-derived CDR1 and CDR2 are LNHDA and SQIVND (reference sequence). The CDR3 is 14 residues long.

The CDR3 DNA reads as TGTGCCAGCAGTTCCGGACTGGGCGCGAAGGAGACCCAGTACTTC. Its translation: CASSSGLGAKETQYF. This chain connects TRBV6-5 to TRBJ2-5; TRBD2 is a possible D gene (5 bases). The V end was cut by 4 bases, the J end by 5 bases, with 17 bases between. The CDR3 runs to 15 residues. Germline-derived CDR1 and CDR2 are MNHEY and SVGAGI.

The rearrangement joins TRBV6-5 to TRBJ2-6; D uncertain. Per germline, CDR1 MNHEY and CDR2 SVGAGI. The CDR3 consists of 14 residues. Between the trimmed V and J ends, which lost 4 bases and 0 bases, there was a span of 4 bases. DNA for the CDR3: TGTGCCAGCAGTTCTTTCTCTGGGGCCAACGTCCTGACTTTC. Its protein is CASSSFSGANVLTF.

The gene calls are TRBV28 and TRBJ2-7; a weak D match, TRBD1 (6 bases). The germline V gene has CDR1 MDHEN and CDR2 SYDVKM. CDR3 length: 12 residues. V was pared by 3 bases and J by 7 bases, with 10 bases between. The CDR3 bases are TGTGCCAGCAGTTTCGAAGGGGGTGAGCAGTACTTC. As protein: CASSFEGGEQYF.

This clone was seen a few times. V is TRBV5-1 and J is TRBJ1-4; no definite D call. The CDR3 sequence is 14 residues long. Germline assignment: CDR1 SGHRS and CDR2 YFSETQ. The V and J ends lost 0 bases and 10 bases respectively, with 13 bases between them. The CDR3 DNA sequence: TGCGCCAGCAGCTTGGACAGTGGAGGAGTAAAACTGTTTTTT. Residues: CASSLDSGGVKLFF.

The CDR3 loop reads CASSLRNTKGDTQYF. The CDR3 region has the DNA TGTGCCAGCAGCTTAAGAAACACTAAAGGAGATACGCAGTATTTT. This sequence joins TRBV7-3 and TRBJ2-3; D is unclear. The V gene lost 1 base and the J gene lost 5 bases, with 13 bases spanning the gap. The CDR3 has 15 amino acids. CDR1 is SGHTA, CDR2 FQGTGA, per germline.

This chain uses TRBV6-4 with TRBJ2-3; maybe TRBD2 (6 bases). Trimming took off 4 bases at V and 2 bases at J, with 13 bases between the two ends. Germline loops: CDR1 MRHNA, CDR2 SNTAGT. The CDR3 runs 15 residues. The CDR3 coding sequence is TGTGCCAGCAGTGCCCCGGAGGGCCACACAGATACGCAGTATTTT. Encoded protein: CASSAPEGHTDTQYF.

The chain uses TRBV30 and TRBJ2-7; no firm D call. Germline assignment: CDR1 GTSNPN and CDR2 SVGIG (reference sequence). Trimming removed 5 bases from V and 0 bases from J, with 5 bases in between. The CDR3 is 11 amino acids. CDR3 loop: CAWVRSYEQYF. The CDR3 region has the DNA TGTGCCTGGGTCCGCTCCTACGAGCAGTACTTC.

V usage is TRBV6-6 and J usage is TRBJ1-2; a weak D match, TRBD1 (6 bases). This CDR3 comprises 14 residues. V was clipped by 6 bases and J by 4 bases, with 15 bases between them. Germline CDR1 MNHNY, CDR2 SVGAGI (reference sequence). For the CDR3, the DNA is TGTGCCAGCAGCGTCCTGACAGGAGGCTATGGCTACACCTTC. The encoded protein is CASSVLTGGYGYTF.